This TCR beta chain was identified during a study of regulatory T cells in long-lasting Graves disease. Study-wide points: Gene preferences differed: TRBV28, TRBJ1-2, TRBJ2-5 in persistent cases. Exclusively peripheral blood, rather than thyroid tissue, was studied.

Sequencing libraries for TCR beta were prepared with iRepertoire HTBI primers and Arm-PCR of CDR3 regions. In the study's own analysis: Across all samples, approximately 68 TRBV segments and 11 to 15 TRBJ segments were identified. TCRdb ran MiXCR on the multiplex PCR reads and lists one entry per CDR3 protein. The V and J calls come from TCRdb's annotation, not from the publication. The profile shows over 450,000 distinct CDR3 sequences, around a fifth of them singletons. Time point defined: persistent/refractory GD, antithyroid drugs over 5 years with positive TRAb. After RNA was extracted from PBMCs, the TCR library was made from it. The patients included were those that came from an endocrinology department in Xi'an, China. The V gene's germline CDR1 is SGHNT and CDR2 YENEEA. V dropped 2 bases and J dropped 3 bases, with 11 bases sitting between them. CDR3 length equals 15 residues. This clonotype was counted ten times or more. The antigen remains unidentified.

Sequences were derived from peripheral blood mononuclear cells (PBMCs), sampled when the disease was refractory, from a patient treated with antithyroid drugs. This chain uses TRBV11-3 with TRBJ1-5; tentative D call: TRBD1 (5 bases). This sequence was found in a female donor with Graves disease. The CDR3 DNA sequence: TGTGCCAGCAGCTTATGGGACGTCTACAATCAGCCCCAGCATTTT. Translation gives CASSLWDVYNQPQHF. The whole variable domain, filled in from reference TRBV11-3 and TRBJ1-5, reads EAGVVQSPRYKIIEKKQPVAFWCNPISGHNTLYWYLQNLGQGPELLIRYENEEAVDDSQLPKDRFSAERLKGVDSTLKIQPAELGDSAVYLCASSLWDVYNQPQHFGDGTRLSIL.